This T cell receptor (beta chain) derives from a study of early T cells in non-severe SARS-CoV-2 infection (dated by TCRdb to about 2021). Regarding the research as a whole: Bulk RNA from unsorted whole blood was used for TCR sequencing, so alpha and beta chains could not be paired.

In the germline V gene, CDR1 corresponds to SNHLY and CDR2 to FYNNEI. The germline ends are 12 bases apart after V is trimmed by 5 bases and J by 7 bases. The CDR3 numbers 12 residues from cysteine through phenylalanine. Of all the DNA, just the CDR3 is kept, 36 bases in frame from base 1. A case-control design nested within a healthcare worker cohort in London, UK, was used, with weekly nasopharyngeal swab PCR tests and blood sampling performed. Healthcare workers were enrolled in the week of the UK lockdown, from 23 to 31 March 2020, and were followed every week for up to about 16 weeks. The library was generated by 5' RACE. Sequencing took place on a NextSeq 500. In the TCR library protocol, unique molecular identifiers were attached to individual cDNA molecules to correct for PCR bias and sequencing error. Sequencing covered both TCR alpha and beta chains, and within each sample the abundances of alpha and beta sequences were tightly co-correlated. The original pipeline was this. Decombinator V4 was used to perform V gene, J gene and CDR3 annotation of TCR sequences. TCRs were defined as expanded if a significant change between any two time points was detected under a Poisson model with p below 0.0001. TCR abundances were normalised to the total number of TCRs sequenced in each sample and reported as counts per million. MAIT TCRs were defined by TRAV1-2 paired with TRAJ12, TRAJ20 or TRAJ33, and iNKT TCRs by TRAV10 paired with TRAJ18. VDJdb, accessed on 1 November 2021, was searched for TCRs annotated for CMV, EBV and SARS-CoV-2, and TCRs annotated for more than one antigen were excluded. TCRdb applied fastp at Q25 and MiXCR to the public reads, then kept only in-frame beta chains. Duplicate CDR3 protein sequences are folded into a single record with the most common DNA and genes. TCRdb, not the authors, supplied the V and J calls. Across this sample there are more than 70,000 distinct CDR3 sequences, with over 9% seen only once. The ten most abundant clones make up 9.5% to 15% of the sample.

The investigation overall reported the following: VDJdb matching was skewed toward anti-spike CD8 responses and likely underestimated virus-specific expansions by missing private and CD4 specificities.

This clonotype was detected only a few times. The specificity of this receptor is unknown. No base qualities exist here, and no much larger clone lies one base off it. Here the chain combines TRBV2 and TRBJ2-7, with the D gene too uncertain to name. The sequencing here drew on whole blood, taken at baseline. This TCR was recovered from an adult who was a healthcare worker with PCR-confirmed SARS-CoV-2 infection or an uninfected control (not recorded which). The DNA reads TGTGCCAGCAGTTTGCGCCAGCTAGAGCAGTACTTC. Translation gives CASSLRQLEQYF.